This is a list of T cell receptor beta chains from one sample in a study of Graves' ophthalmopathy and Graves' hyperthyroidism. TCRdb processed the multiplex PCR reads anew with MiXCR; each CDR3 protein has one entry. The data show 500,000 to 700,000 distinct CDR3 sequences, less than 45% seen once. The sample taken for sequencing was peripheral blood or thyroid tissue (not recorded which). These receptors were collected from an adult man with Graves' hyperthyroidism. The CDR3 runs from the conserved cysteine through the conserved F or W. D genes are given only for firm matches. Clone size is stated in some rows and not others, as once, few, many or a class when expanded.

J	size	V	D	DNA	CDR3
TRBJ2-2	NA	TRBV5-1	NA	TGCGCCAGCAGCTTGCGACAGGCAATCGCGAACACCGGGGAGCTGCTTTTT	CASSLRQAIANTGELLF
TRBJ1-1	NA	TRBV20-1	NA	TGCAGTGCTAGAGCGGGGGGCCCCAACACTGAAGCTTTCTTT	CSARAGGPNTEAFF
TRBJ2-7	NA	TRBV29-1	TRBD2	TGCAGACGAAAATCCGGACTAGCAATCAACGAGCAGTACTTC	CRRKSGLAINEQYF
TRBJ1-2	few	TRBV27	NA	TGTGCCAGCAGTTTACTAGGGGGAAACACGTCTGGCTACACCTTC	CASSLLGGNTSGYTF
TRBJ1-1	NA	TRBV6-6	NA	TGTGCCAGCAGTGAACGTGGGGTATACACTGAAGCTTTCTTT	CASSERGVYTEAFF
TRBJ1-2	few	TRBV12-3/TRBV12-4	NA	TGTGCCAGCACAATCCCGCCGGGCTATGGCTACACCTTC	CASTIPPGYGYTF
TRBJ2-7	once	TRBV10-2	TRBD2	TGCGCCAGCAGTGAGAGACTAGCGGGACAGGGCTACGAGCAGTACTTC	CASSERLAGQGYEQYF
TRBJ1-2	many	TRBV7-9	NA	TGTGCTCCATACGGCGGCTACACCTTC	CAPYGGYTF
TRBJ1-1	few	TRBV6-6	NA	TGTGCCAGCAGCTCAGGGCGGTTGAACACTGAAGCTTTCTTT	CASSSGRLNTEAFF
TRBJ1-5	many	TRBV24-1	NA	TGTGCCACCAGTAGCGTCAGAAGCAATCAGCCCCAGCATTTT	CATSSVRSNQPQHF
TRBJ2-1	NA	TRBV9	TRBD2	TGTGCCAGCAGCGCCCGCCCCGGGACTAGCGGATTCAATGAGCAGTTCTTC	CASSARPGTSGFNEQFF
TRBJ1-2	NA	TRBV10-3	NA	TGTGCCATGAGTGAAAGGGGCGGAGAAGGCTACACCTTC	CAMSERGGEGYTF
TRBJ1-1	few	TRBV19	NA	TGTGCCAGTACCAATAGGGGGGGGGGAAACACTGAAGCTTTCTTT	CASTNRGGGNTEAFF
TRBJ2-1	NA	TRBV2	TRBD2	TGTGCCAGCAGACAGTCTAGCGGGGGGAACAATGAGCAGTTCTTC	CASRQSSGGNNEQFF
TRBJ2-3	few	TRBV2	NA	TGTGCCAGCAGTGAAGATGAGGGTGCAGATACGCAGTATTTT	CASSEDEGADTQYF
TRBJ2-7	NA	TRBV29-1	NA	TGCAGCGGACTGGGAGCATACGAGCAGTACTTC	CSGLGAYEQYF
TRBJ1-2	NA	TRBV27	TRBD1	TGTGCCAGCAGTTCTGAGACAGGGGGCGACTATGGCTACACCTTC	CASSSETGGDYGYTF
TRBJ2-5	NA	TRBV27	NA	TGTGCCAGCAGTTTAGCCTTGCAGACCCAGTACTTC	CASSLALQTQYF
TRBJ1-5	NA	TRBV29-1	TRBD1	TGCAGCGCAAGGACAGGGGGCGCGGGTCAGCCCCAGCATTTT	CSARTGGAGQPQHF
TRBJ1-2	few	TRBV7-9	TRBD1	TGTGCCAGCAGCTCAAAAGGGGGACAGGGGAGATCCTATGGCTACACCTTC	CASSSKGGQGRSYGYTF
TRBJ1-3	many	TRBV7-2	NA	TGTGCCAGCAGCTCAACAAGGGCAGCTGGAAACACCATATATTTT	CASSSTRAAGNTIYF
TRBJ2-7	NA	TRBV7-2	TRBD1	TGTGCCAGCAGCCCGCCGGGACAGGGGGCGGGCGAGCAGTACTTC	CASSPPGQGAGEQYF
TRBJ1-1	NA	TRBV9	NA	TGTGCCAGCAGCGAGGAGAGGACTGAAGCTTTCTTT	CASSEERTEAFF
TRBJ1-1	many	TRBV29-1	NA	TGCAGCGTTGTTCAGGCTATGAACACTGAAGCTTTCTTT	CSVVQAMNTEAFF
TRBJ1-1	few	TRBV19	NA	TGTGCCAGTGACGACAGGATGAACACTGAAGCTTTCTTT	CASDDRMNTEAFF
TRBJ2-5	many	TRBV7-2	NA	TGTGCCAGCAGCTTATACAGCCAACAAGAGACCCAGTACTTC	CASSLYSQQETQYF
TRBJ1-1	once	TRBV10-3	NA	TGTGCCATCAGTGAATTACTGATGAACACTGAAGCTTTCTTT	CAISELLMNTEAFF
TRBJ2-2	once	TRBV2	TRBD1	TGTGCCAGCAGTCGGGGGGGGACAGGGGTTTCCATCGGGGAGCTGTTTTTT	CASSRGGTGVSIGELFF
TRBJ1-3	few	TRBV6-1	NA	TGTGCCAGCAGTGAACAGGGCCGCTCTGGAAACACCATATATTTT	CASSEQGRSGNTIYF
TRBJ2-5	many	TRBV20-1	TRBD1	TGCAGTCGTTCCGGGACAGGGGGCCACCAAGAGACCCAGTACTTC	CSRSGTGGHQETQYF
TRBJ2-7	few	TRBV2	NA	TGTGCCAGCAGTTCAAAACAGGGACAAAGCTACGAGCAGTACTTC	CASSSKQGQSYEQYF
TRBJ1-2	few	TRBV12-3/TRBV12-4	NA	TGTGCCAGCAGCCTACAGGGAATAGCTAACTATGGCTACACCTTC	CASSLQGIANYGYTF
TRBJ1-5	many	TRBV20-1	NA	TGCAGTGCTAGAGATCTCTCAGTACCGGGGCCCCAGCATTTT	CSARDLSVPGPQHF
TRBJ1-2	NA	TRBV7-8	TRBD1	TGTGCCAGCAGCCAGACAGGGGGCAGGAAGAGTGGCTACACCTTC	CASSQTGGRKSGYTF
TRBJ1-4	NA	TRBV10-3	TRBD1	TGTACCAGCAAGCGGGACAGGTCAAATGAGAAACTGTTTTTT	CTSKRDRSNEKLFF
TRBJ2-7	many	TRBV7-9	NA	TGTGCCAGCAGCTTGGTGGGGTCGGGACTCGCAATCTCCTACGAGCAGTACTTC	CASSLVGSGLAISYEQYF
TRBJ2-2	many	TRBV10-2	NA	TGCGCCAGCAGTGAGTCGATGGGGGGCGCGGCAAACACCGGGGAGCTGTTTTTT	CASSESMGGAANTGELFF
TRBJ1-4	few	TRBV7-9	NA	TGTGCCAGCAGCTTAGGACCGACAGCAACTAATGAAAAACTGTTTTTT	CASSLGPTATNEKLFF
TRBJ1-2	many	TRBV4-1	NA	TGCGCCAGCAGCCAAGATCCAACGGGAATGGGGGGCCACTATGGCTACACCTTC	CASSQDPTGMGGHYGYTF
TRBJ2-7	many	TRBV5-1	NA	TGCGCCAGCAGCTTGGTCGGTACGAGCTCCTACGAGCAGTACTTC	CASSLVGTSSYEQYF
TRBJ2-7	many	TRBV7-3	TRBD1	TGTGCCAGCAGCTTAGGCCAGGGGGCGGGTGAGCAGTACTTC	CASSLGQGAGEQYF
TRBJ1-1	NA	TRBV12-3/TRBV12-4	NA	TGTGCCAGCAGCCATTTTGCTGTTGGGACTCCTGAAGCTTTCTTT	CASSHFAVGTPEAFF
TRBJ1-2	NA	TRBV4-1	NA	TGCGCCAGCAGCCAAGAAGGGGGGGCCCATCGGGACTATGGCTACACCTTC	CASSQEGGAHRDYGYTF
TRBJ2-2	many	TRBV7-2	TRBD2	TGTGCCAGCAGCTTAGCGCAAATAGCGGGAGCGGGGGAGCTGTTTTTT	CASSLAQIAGAGELFF
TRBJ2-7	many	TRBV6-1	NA	TGTGCCAGCAGTGAAGCTTCAGGGCTAGGCCTCTACGAGCAGTACTTC	CASSEASGLGLYEQYF
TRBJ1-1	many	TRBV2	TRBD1	TGTGCCAGCAGTGAAGCGGGGGGACAGGGTGCGGACACTGAAGCTTTCTTT	CASSEAGGQGADTEAFF
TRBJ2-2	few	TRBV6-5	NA	TGTGCCAGCAGATTATTGGCCGGGACCCATAACACCGGGGAGCTGTTTTTT	CASRLLAGTHNTGELFF
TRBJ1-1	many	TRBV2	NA	TGTGCCAGCACCATAGCGCAAACGGGAGGGAACACTGAAGCTTTCTTT	CASTIAQTGGNTEAFF
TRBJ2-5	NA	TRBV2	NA	TGTGCCAGCAGTGTCGACAACCAAGAGACCCAGTACTTC	CASSVDNQETQYF
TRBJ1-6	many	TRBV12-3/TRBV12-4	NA	TGTGCCAGCAGTTACTCCCGGGAGCGGAATTCACCCCTCCACTTT	CASSYSRERNSPLHF
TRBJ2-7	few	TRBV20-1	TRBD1	TGCAGTGCGACCGACAGGGTTGAGCAGTACTTC	CSATDRVEQYF
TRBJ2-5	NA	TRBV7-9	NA	TGTGCCAGCAGCTTATCTTATGGGAAGGACACGCCTGGGGAGCAGTACTTC	CASSLSYGKDTPGEQYF
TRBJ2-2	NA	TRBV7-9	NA	TGTGCCAGCAGCCCGACCTCAGCTCTCAACACCGGGGAGCTGTTTTTT	CASSPTSALNTGELFF
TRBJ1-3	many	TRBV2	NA	TGTGCCAGGGAGGAGGGTGACACCATATATTTT	CAREEGDTIYF
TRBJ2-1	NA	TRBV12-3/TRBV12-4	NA	TGTGCCAGCAGTTTCGGCCCCCGTGGAGCCGGTGAGCAGTTCTTC	CASSFGPRGAGEQFF